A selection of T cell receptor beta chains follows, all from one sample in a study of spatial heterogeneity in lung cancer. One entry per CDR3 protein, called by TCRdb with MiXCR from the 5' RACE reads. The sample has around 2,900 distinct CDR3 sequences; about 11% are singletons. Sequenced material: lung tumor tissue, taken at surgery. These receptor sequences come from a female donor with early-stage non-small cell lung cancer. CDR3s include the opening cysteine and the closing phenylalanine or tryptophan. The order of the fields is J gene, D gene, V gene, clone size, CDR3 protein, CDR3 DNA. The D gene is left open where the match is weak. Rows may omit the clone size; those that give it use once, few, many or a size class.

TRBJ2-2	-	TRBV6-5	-	CASSRWTSTNTGELFF	TGTGCCAGCAGCCGGTGGACATCAACGAACACCGGGGAGCTGTTTTTT
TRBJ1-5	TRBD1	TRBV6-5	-	CASRRQGGSNQPQHF	TGTGCCAGCAGAAGACAGGGGGGGAGCAATCAGCCCCAGCATTTT
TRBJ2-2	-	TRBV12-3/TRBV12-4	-	CASSFDTLLNTGELFF	TGTGCCAGCAGCTTTGACACACTTTTGAACACCGGGGAGCTGTTTTTT
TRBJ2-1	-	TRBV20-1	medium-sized	CSFPGNEQFF	TGCAGTTTTCCCGGGAATGAGCAGTTCTTC
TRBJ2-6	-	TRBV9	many	CASSLPGGTGANVLTF	TGTGCCAGCAGCTTGCCGGGGGGCACGGGGGCCAACGTCCTGACTTTC
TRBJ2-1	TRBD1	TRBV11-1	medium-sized	CASSLSPGGAEQFF	TGTGCCAGCAGCTTAAGCCCAGGGGGCGCAGAGCAGTTCTTC
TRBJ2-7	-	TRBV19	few	CASSIFVSYEQYF	TGTGCCAGTAGTATCTTCGTCTCCTACGAGCAGTACTTC
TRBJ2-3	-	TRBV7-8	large	CASSFSQGRTDTQYF	TGTGCCAGCAGCTTCAGCCAGGGACGCACAGATACGCAGTATTTT
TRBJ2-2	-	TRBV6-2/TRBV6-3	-	CASSPGGTGELFF	TGTGCCAGCAGCCCAGGGGGGACCGGGGAGCTGTTTTTT
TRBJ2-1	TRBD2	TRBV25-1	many	CASSETRRGGYNEQFF	TGTGCCAGCAGTGAAACGCGACGGGGGGGTTACAATGAGCAGTTCTTC
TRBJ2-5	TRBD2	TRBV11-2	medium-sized	CASSFGLAGAKYF	TGTGCCAGCAGCTTCGGACTAGCGGGAGCGAAGTACTTC
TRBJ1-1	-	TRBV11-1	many	CASSFLKNTEAFF	TGTGCCAGCAGCTTCCTTAAGAACACTGAAGCTTTCTTT
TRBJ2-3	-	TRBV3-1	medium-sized	CASRGASGTDTQYF	TGTGCCAGCAGGGGAGCGAGCGGCACAGATACGCAGTATTTT
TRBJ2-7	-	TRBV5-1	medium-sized	CASSYITGYEQYF	TGCGCCAGCAGTTATATCACAGGGTACGAGCAGTACTTC
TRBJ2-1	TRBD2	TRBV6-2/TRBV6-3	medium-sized	CASSSGTRLNEQFF	TGTGCCAGCAGTTCCGGGACTAGACTCAATGAGCAGTTCTTC
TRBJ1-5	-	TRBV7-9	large	CASSLPGDQPQHF	TGTGCCAGCAGCTTACCAGGGGATCAGCCCCAGCATTTT
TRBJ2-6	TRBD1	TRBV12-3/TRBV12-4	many	CASSRNTGGSLSGANVLTF	TGTGCCAGCAGCCGAAACACAGGGGGCTCCCTCTCTGGGGCCAACGTCCTGACTTTC
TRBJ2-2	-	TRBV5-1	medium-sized	CASSLGGATGELFF	TGCGCCAGCAGCTTGGGGGGTGCCACCGGGGAGCTGTTTTTT
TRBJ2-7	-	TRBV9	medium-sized	CASSPTGTNSYEQYF	TGTGCCAGCAGCCCGACCGGGACAAACTCCTACGAGCAGTACTTC
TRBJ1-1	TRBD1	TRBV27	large	CASSLRGQGSEAFF	TGTGCCAGCAGTTTAAGGGGACAGGGCTCTGAAGCTTTCTTT
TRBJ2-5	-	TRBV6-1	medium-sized	CASSERTGVRGETQYF	TGTGCCAGCAGTGAAAGGACTGGAGTGAGGGGAGAGACCCAGTACTTC
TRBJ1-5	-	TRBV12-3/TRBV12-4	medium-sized	CASSHAGFQPQHF	TGTGCCAGCAGTCACGCAGGGTTTCAGCCCCAGCATTTT
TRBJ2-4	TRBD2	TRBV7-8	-	CASSLGTSGNIQYF	TGTGCCAGCAGCTTAGGGACTAGCGGAAACATTCAGTACTTC
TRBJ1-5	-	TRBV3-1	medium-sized	CASSPGRIASNQPQHF	TGTGCCAGCAGCCCCGGTAGGATAGCTTCTAACCAGCCCCAGCATTTT
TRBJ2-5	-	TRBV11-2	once	CASSFAPGYQETQYF	TGTGCCAGCAGCTTTGCCCCAGGATACCAAGAGACCCAGTACTTC
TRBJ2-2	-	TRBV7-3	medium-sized	CASSLRVTGELFF	TGTGCCAGCAGCTTAAGGGTCACCGGGGAGCTGTTTTTT
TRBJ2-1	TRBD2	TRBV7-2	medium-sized	CASSLGLAGAEQFF	TGTGCCAGCAGCTTGGGACTAGCGGGAGCTGAGCAGTTCTTC
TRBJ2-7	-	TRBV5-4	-	CASSSTSYEQYF	TGTGCCAGCAGCTCAACCTCCTACGAGCAGTACTTC
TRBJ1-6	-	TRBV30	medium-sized	CAWTLVEPGLNSPLHF	TGTGCCTGGACCCTCGTCGAACCGGGGCTCAATTCACCCCTCCACTTT
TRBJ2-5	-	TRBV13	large	CASSLGGVQETQYF	TGTGCCAGCAGCTTAGGAGGGGTCCAAGAGACCCAGTACTTC
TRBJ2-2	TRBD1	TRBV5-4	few	CASSLLGTGRGTGELFF	TGTGCCAGCAGCCTTCTAGGGACAGGGAGGGGCACCGGGGAGCTGTTTTTT
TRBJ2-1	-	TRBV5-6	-	CASSTGLYNYNEQFF	TGTGCCAGCAGCACAGGACTATATAACTACAATGAGCAGTTCTTC
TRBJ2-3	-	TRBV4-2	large	CASSGNGQESDTQYF	TGTGCCAGCAGCGGAAATGGTCAGGAGTCAGATACGCAGTATTTT
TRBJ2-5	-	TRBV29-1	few	CSVEEGLEETQYF	TGCAGCGTTGAAGAGGGGCTAGAGGAGACCCAGTACTTC
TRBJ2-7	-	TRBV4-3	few	CASSQDQGEDDEQYF	TGCGCCAGCAGCCAAGATCAAGGGGAGGACGACGAGCAGTACTTC
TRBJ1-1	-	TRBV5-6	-	CASSFKDPATEAFF	TGTGCCAGCAGCTTTAAGGATCCAGCCACTGAAGCTTTCTTT
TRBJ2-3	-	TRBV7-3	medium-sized	CASSFGSGADTQYF	-
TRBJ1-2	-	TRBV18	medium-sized	CASSPDSNYGYTF	TGTGCCAGCTCACCGGACAGTAACTATGGCTACACCTTC
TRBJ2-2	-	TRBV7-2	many	CASRRDTGELFF	TGTGCCAGCAGAAGGGACACCGGGGAGCTGTTTTTT
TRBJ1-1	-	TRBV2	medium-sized	CASSEFSVNTEAFF	TGTGCCAGCAGTGAATTTTCGGTAAACACTGAAGCTTTCTTT
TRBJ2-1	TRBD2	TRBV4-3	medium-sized	CASSQRTSVYNEQFF	TGCGCCAGCAGCCAAAGGACTAGCGTTTACAATGAGCAGTTCTTC
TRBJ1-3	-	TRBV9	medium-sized	CASSAPRDTSSGNTIYF	TGTGCCAGCAGCGCTCCAAGGGACACCTCCTCTGGAAACACCATATATTTT
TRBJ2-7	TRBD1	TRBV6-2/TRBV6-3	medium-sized	CASSYRDREFHEQYF	TGTGCCAGCAGTTACCGGGACAGGGAGTTCCACGAGCAGTACTTC
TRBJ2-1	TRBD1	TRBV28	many	CASSFSGGNYNEQFF	TGTGCCAGCAGTTTTTCAGGGGGCAATTACAATGAGCAGTTCTTC
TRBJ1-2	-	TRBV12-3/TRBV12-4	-	CASSSVREYYGYTF	TGTGCCAGCAGTTCAGTCAGGGAGTACTATGGCTACACCTTC
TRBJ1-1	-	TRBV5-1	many	CASSLDSAVNTEAFF	TGCGCCAGCAGCTTGGACAGCGCGGTGAACACTGAAGCTTTCTTT